What follows are 18 T cell receptor beta chains derived from one specimen sequenced in a study of OX40 agonist ivuxolimab in advanced cancers. Clones were sequenced by immunoSEQ multiplex PCR, and TCRdb holds only the in-frame ones, with some missing. The sample comprises roughly 130,000 clones, just over 90% of which are singletons, and approximately 0.15% rests with the top ten. This sample comprised CD4+ or CD8+ T cells sorted from blood, obtained in a trial of the OX40 agonist ivuxolimab. These receptors all come from an adult with an advanced solid tumor such as melanoma, head and neck, liver or kidney cancer.

The chain combines TRBV9 with TRBJ1-3; D perhaps matches TRBD1 (5 bases). CDR1 is SGDLS and CDR2 is YYNGEE in the germline V gene. The CDR3 extends over 16 amino acids. V lost 4 bases, J lost 4 bases, and 18 bases lay in between. The DNA of the CDR3 is TGTGCCAGCAGCCCCCCTTCGGCAGGGAGGGGAAACACCATATATTTT. As protein: CASSPPSAGRGNTIYF.

The chain employs TRBV28 and TRBJ1-2; D is possibly TRBD1 (6 bases). Trimming left V 2 bases short and J 8 bases short, with 15 bases between. The germline V gene encodes CDR1 MDHEN and CDR2 SYDVKM. The CDR3 has 14 amino acids. The CDR3 DNA follows: TGTGCCAGCAGTTTAGGGGGGCTCGTGGGCGGCTACACCTTC. Protein: CASSLGGLVGGYTF.

This sequence joins TRBV28 and TRBJ2-2, with a tentative D call TRBD1 (5 bases). Germline V lookup: CDR1 MDHEN, CDR2 SYDVKM. V was pared by 10 bases and J by 5 bases, with 14 bases between. The CDR3 totals 13 residues. The CDR3 sequence: CATAPQGTGELFF. In DNA form, the CDR3 reads TGTGCCACCGCACCCCAGGGAACCGGGGAGCTGTTTTTT.

The CDR3 loop is CASSLMATSSTDTQYF. The CDR3 nucleotides read TGTGCCAGCAGCTTAATGGCTACCTCTAGCACAGATACGCAGTATTTT. The chain links TRBV7-3 to TRBJ2-3, with D unresolved. Germline-derived CDR1 and CDR2 are SGHTA and FQGTGA. There are 16 residues in the CDR3. Deletions cut 1 base from V and 0 bases from J, with 11 bases between. Full variable domain (outside the CDR3, taken from reference TRBV7-3 and TRBJ2-3): GAGVSQTPSNKVTEKGKYVELRCDPISGHTALYWYRQSLGQGPEFLIYFQGTGAADDSGLPNDRFFAVRPEGSVSTLKIQRTERGDSAVYLCASSLMATSSTDTQYFGPGTRLTVL.

The rearrangement links TRBV7-3 to TRBJ1-2; D gene unclear. Trimming removed 4 bases from V and 6 bases from J, with 18 bases in between. CDR3 length: 15 residues. Germline V CDR1 and CDR2: SGHTA, FQGTGA. The CDR3 DNA follows: TGTGCCAGCAGCTCAAACCCTTCGTCGACGGATGGCTACACCTTC. It is translated as CASSSNPSSTDGYTF.

J is TRBJ2-7 and V is TRBV7-8, with 11 bases that match TRBD1. This CDR3 is built from 15 residues. CDR1 is SGHVS, CDR2 FQNEAQ, per germline. Trimming at V came to 2 bases and at J to 2 bases, leaving 2 bases not matched to a gene. CDR3 residues: CASSLQGQGAYEQYF. The CDR3 DNA is TGTGCCAGCAGCTTACAGGGACAGGGGGCCTACGAGCAGTACTTC. Complete variable domain (other parts from reference TRBV7-8 and TRBJ2-7): GAGVSQSPRYKVAKRGQDVALRCDPISGHVSLFWYQQALGQGPEFLTYFQNEAQLDKSGLPSDRFFAERPEGSVSTLKIQRTQQEDSAVYLCASSLQGQGAYEQYFGPGTRLTVT.

This clone was counted only a few times. The chain is built from TRBV4-2 and TRBJ1-1, with D perhaps matching TRBD1 (5 bases). Trimming left V 0 bases short and J 6 bases short, with 11 bases between. The germline V gene has CDR1 LGHNA and CDR2 YNFKEQ. The CDR3 loop spans 14 amino acids. CDR3 in DNA: TGTGCCAGCAGCCAAGAAAGAGGGGTCCCTGAAGCTTTCTTT. As protein: CASSQERGVPEAFF.

The chain is built from TRBV4-1 and TRBJ2-5, with D perhaps TRBD2 (5 bases). Per germline, CDR1 MGHRA and CDR2 YSYEKL. V lost 0 bases, J lost 0 bases, and 8 bases lay in between. The CDR3 has 15 residues. The CDR3 DNA reads as TGCGCCAGCAGCCAAGAAACGGGAAACCAAGAGACCCAGTACTTC. Its protein is CASSQETGNQETQYF.

This chain connects TRBV5-1 to TRBJ1-4, with a tentative D call TRBD1 (6 bases). The germline V gene encodes CDR1 SGHRS and CDR2 YFSETQ. This CDR3 is 15 amino acids long. V was cut by 2 bases and J by 5 bases, with 13 bases left in between. This CDR3 reads CASSFRGRGNEKLFF. The CDR3 DNA reads TGCGCCAGCAGCTTCAGGGGCCGTGGGAATGAAAAACTGTTTTTT. Drawing the rest from reference TRBV5-1 and TRBJ1-4, the complete variable domain is KAGVTQTPRYLIKTRGQQVTLSCSPISGHRSVSWYQQTPGQGLQFLFEYFSETQRNKGNFPGRFSGRQFSNSRSEMNVSTLELGDSALYLCASSFRGRGNEKLFFGSGTQLSVL.

This rearrangement joins TRBV10-3 to TRBJ1-1; 7 bases map to TRBD1. Trimming at V came to 0 bases and at J to 4 bases, leaving 5 bases not matched to a gene. This CDR3 region has 15 residues. Germline V lookup: CDR1 ENHRY, CDR2 SYGVKD. CDR3 amino acids: CAISESQGTGTEAFF. The CDR3 coding sequence is TGTGCCATCAGTGAGTCACAGGGGACGGGCACTGAAGCTTTCTTT.

The rearrangement links TRBV4-1 to TRBJ2-1, with 10 bases that match TRBD2. Trimming cost V 1 base and J 3 bases; bases outside gene matches: 6. The length of the CDR3 is 17 residues. Germline-derived CDR1 and CDR2 are MGHRA and YSYEKL. CDR3 nucleotide sequence: TGCGCCAGCAGCCAAGTTGGGCTAGCGGGAGACTACAATGAGCAGTTCTTC. Translated, it gives CASSQVGLAGDYNEQFF.

This chain links TRBV6-5 with TRBJ1-5; no reliable D call. V lost 4 bases and J lost 4, with 11 bases in between. Per germline, CDR1 MNHEY and CDR2 SVGAGI. The CDR3 is 14 amino acids. CDR3 sequence (DNA): TGTGCCAGCAGTTGGGTAGTTGGAAATCAGCCCCAGCATTTT. It translates to CASSWVVGNQPQHF.

In this sample, this clone turned up once. The V call is TRBV7-2, the J call TRBJ1-3; 8 nucleotides align to TRBD1. This CDR3 has 15 residues. Germline V CDR1 and CDR2: SGHTA, FQGNSA. Losses at the gene ends were 5 bases for V and 2 bases for J; bases not matched to a gene: 5. CDR3 protein: CASSPSTGAGNTIYF. The CDR3 DNA follows: TGTGCCAGCAGCCCCTCGACAGGGGCTGGAAACACCATATATTTT. Complete variable domain (other parts from reference TRBV7-2 and TRBJ1-3): GAGVSQSPSNKVTEKGKDVELRCDPISGHTALYWYRQSLGQGLEFLIYFQGNSAPDKSGLPSDRFSAERTGGSVSTLTIQRTQQEDSAVYLCASSPSTGAGNTIYFGEGSWLTVV.

V and J are TRBV6-1 and TRBJ1-2, with 7 bases matching TRBD1. The CDR3 spans 13 residues. Germline CDR1 is MNHNS and CDR2 is SASEGT. Trimming removed 6 bases from V and 7 bases from J; junction bases left unmatched: 8. CDR3 amino acids: CASSRDRAGGYTF. Written as DNA, the CDR3 is TGTGCCAGCAGCCGCGACAGGGCGGGTGGCTACACCTTC.

This chain joins TRBV7-9 and TRBJ2-7; D is perhaps TRBD2 (6 bases). V was trimmed by 4 bases and J by 5 bases, leaving 15 bases between them. The CDR3 is 14 amino acids. The V gene's germline CDR1 is SEHNR and CDR2 FQNEAQ (reference sequence). The CDR3 DNA reads TGTGCCAGCAGCTCCAATGGGGGGTTCCACGAGCAGTACTTC. This sequence encodes CASSSNGGFHEQYF.

As to this clone: One end of the junction does not line up with germline, which may come from a read error. The chain employs TRBV15 and TRBJ2-7; D gene uncertain. CDR3 length: 13 amino acids. Germline CDR1 reads LNHNV; CDR2 reads YYDKDF (reference sequence). CDR3 protein: CATSRPPSSEQYF. The DNA of the CDR3 is TGTGCCACCAGCAGACCCCCCTCCTCCGAGCAGTACTTC.

V is TRBV6-5 and J is TRBJ1-2; D possibly corresponds to TRBD1 (6 bases). Trimming took 6 bases from V and 6 from J, leaving 14 bases between them. The CDR3 length is 13 residues. The germline CDR1 and CDR2 sequences are MNHEY and SVGAGI. DNA for the CDR3: TGTGCCAGCAGCCGACAGGTAAACGATGGCTACACCTTC. Protein product: CASSRQVNDGYTF.

The genes are TRBV15 and TRBJ2-3; 7 bases fit TRBD2. Looked up from germline, CDR1 is LNHNV and CDR2 is YYDKDF (reference sequence). This CDR3 contains 16 residues. V was pared by 1 base and J by 2 bases, with 6 bases of the junction left unmatched. The CDR3 is CATSRVWGTTTDTQYF. Here the CDR3 DNA reads TGTGCCACCAGCAGAGTTTGGGGGACTACCACAGATACGCAGTATTTT. Together with reference TRBV15 and TRBJ2-3, the CDR3 gives the full variable domain: DAMVIQNPRYQVTQFGKPVTLSCSQTLNHNVMYWYQQKSSQAPKLLFHYYDKDFNNEADTPDNFQSRRPNTSFCFLDIRSPGLGDTAMYLCATSRVWGTTTDTQYFGPGTRLTVL.